Listed below are T cell receptor beta chains from one sample, sequenced in a study of T cell repertoires in cytomegalovirus infection. MiXCR, run by TCRdb on the reads, gives a single entry per CDR3 protein. The table shows over 85,000 distinct CDR3 sequences, with more than 15% occurring only once. Specimen: PBMCs. The source of these receptors is a human donor in good health (CMV status not recorded). Some clones in this sample may be carry-over from other donors' samples. Each CDR3 is given with its conserved first and last residue. Fields, in order: V gene, J gene, D gene, clone size, CDR3 DNA, CDR3 protein. D genes are given only for firm matches. Some rows mark clone size as missing; the rest say once, few, many or name a class of expanded clone.

TRBV11-2	TRBJ1-4	NA	NA	TGTGCCAGCAGCTCTTACGGGGCGGGAAGAAAACTGTTTTTT	CASSSYGAGRKLFF
TRBV12-3/TRBV12-4	TRBJ1-2	NA	NA	TGTGCCAGCAGTCCCGGGACACTTAACTATGGCTACACCTTC	CASSPGTLNYGYTF
TRBV12-3/TRBV12-4	TRBJ1-4	NA	many	TGTGCCAGCAGTCCCCTGACAACTAATGAAAAACTGTTTTTT	CASSPLTTNEKLFF
TRBV7-2	TRBJ2-3	TRBD2	many	TGTGCCAGCAGCCGTAGAGGTCCTAGCGGGGTTGGAGATACGCAGTATTTT	CASSRRGPSGVGDTQYF
TRBV24-1	TRBJ2-3	NA	many	TGTGCCACCAGTGACCCTAGCACAGATACGCAGTATTTT	CATSDPSTDTQYF
TRBV20-1	TRBJ2-1	TRBD2	NA	TGCAGTGCTAGGCTAGCGGGGGGGCTTTCCTACAATGAGCAGTTCTTC	CSARLAGGLSYNEQFF
TRBV5-5	TRBJ1-4	NA	few	TGTGCCAGCAGCTTGGTGGGGGGGGATGAAAAACTGTTTTTT	CASSLVGGDEKLFF
TRBV12-3/TRBV12-4	TRBJ2-2	NA	many	TGTGCCAGCAGCTGGGCCGTGAACACCGGGGAGCTGTTTTTT	CASSWAVNTGELFF
TRBV2	TRBJ1-1	TRBD1	NA	TGTGCCGGCCGACAGGGTTTGAGCACTGAAGCTTTCTTT	CAGRQGLSTEAFF
TRBV7-2	TRBJ2-5	NA	few	TGTGCCAGCAGCTCCCAGGCTCAAGAGACCCAGTACTTC	CASSSQAQETQYF
TRBV5-6	TRBJ1-5	TRBD1	NA	TGTGCCAGCAGCTTGACAGGGGGTAATCAGCCCCAGCATTTT	CASSLTGGNQPQHF
TRBV9	TRBJ1-2	NA	few	TGTGCCAGCAGCCCCCGTGGAGGTTCGGGGGCAAACTATGGCTACACCTTC	CASSPRGGSGANYGYTF
TRBV4-2	TRBJ2-3	NA	few	TGTGCCAGCAGCCAAGTAAGGGGAACAAATACGCAGTATTTT	CASSQVRGTNTQYF
TRBV7-2	TRBJ2-5	TRBD2	few	TGTGCCAGCAGCTTAGATGCGGGGGGGGAGACCCAGTACTTC	CASSLDAGGETQYF
TRBV4-1	TRBJ1-6	NA	many	TGCGCCAGCAGCCAATCCTGGACACGAGGAAATTCACCCCTCCACTTT	CASSQSWTRGNSPLHF
TRBV19	TRBJ2-1	TRBD1	few	TGTGCCAGTAGTAGGGGCTCACGGGACAGATACAATGAGCAGTTCTTC	CASSRGSRDRYNEQFF
TRBV7-8	TRBJ2-7	NA	many	TGTGCCAGCAGCCCTGGACTGGAACCTTACGAGCAGTACTTC	CASSPGLEPYEQYF
TRBV25-1	TRBJ2-1	NA	many	TGTGCCAGCAGTGAAACAAGGAGGGGAGTGATGGATGAGCAGTTCTTC	CASSETRRGVMDEQFF
TRBV6-5	TRBJ2-7	TRBD1	NA	TGTGCCAGCAGTCGACAGGGGGTCAACGAGCAGTACTTC	CASSRQGVNEQYF
TRBV19	TRBJ1-3	NA	few	TGTGCCACCCATTCCGGGACTTCTCTGTCCACCATATATTTT	CATHSGTSLSTIYF
TRBV28	TRBJ1-6	NA	few	TGTGCCAGCAGCTCAGGGAATTCACCCCTCCACTTT	CASSSGNSPLHF
TRBV18	TRBJ2-7	NA	NA	TGTGCCAGCTCACGAACCAGGTCCCCCGAGCAGTACTTC	CASSRTRSPEQYF
TRBV7-8	TRBJ2-1	NA	many	TGTGCCAGCAGCCCCACCGAGCGGGACACTTTCTACAATGAGCAGTTCTTC	CASSPTERDTFYNEQFF
TRBV18	TRBJ1-3	TRBD1	many	TGTGCCAGCTCATTACGACAGGGTCGCTCTGGAAACACCATATATTTT	CASSLRQGRSGNTIYF
TRBV11-1	TRBJ1-6	NA	few	TGTGCCAGCAGCTTACAGGCCTTCGTGAATTCACCCCTCCACTTT	CASSLQAFVNSPLHF
TRBV11-2	TRBJ2-5	TRBD2	many	TGTGCCAGCAGCTTAGGACTAGCGGGGGCCCAGGAGACCCAGTACTTC	CASSLGLAGAQETQYF
TRBV7-9	TRBJ1-2	NA	many	TGTGCCAGCAGCCAAGAATATGCTGGCTACACCTTC	CASSQEYAGYTF
TRBV6-1	TRBJ2-1	TRBD2	NA	TGTGCCAGCAGTGCGACTAGCGAGGGTGAGCAGTTCTTC	CASSATSEGEQFF
TRBV7-2	TRBJ1-5	NA	many	TGTGCCAGCAGCTTAGGTCCCGCGGGGGGTCAGCCCCAGCATTTT	CASSLGPAGGQPQHF
TRBV4-2	TRBJ2-2	NA	NA	TGTGCCGGCAGCCCCCTCTCTAGCGCCAACACCGGGGAGCTGTTTTTT	CAGSPLSSANTGELFF
TRBV20-1	TRBJ2-3	NA	few	TGCAGTGCTAGAGTCTCGCGGTCCCCGAGGGATACGCAGTATTTT	CSARVSRSPRDTQYF
TRBV7-3	TRBJ2-2	TRBD2	many	TGTGCCAGCAGCGATGGGACTAGCGTATCCGGGGAGCTGTTTTTT	CASSDGTSVSGELFF
TRBV2	TRBJ2-3	TRBD2	NA	TGTGCCAGCAGAGGCTCTCTTACCCTAGCGGACCTCGGGGATACGCAGTATTTT	CASRGSLTLADLGDTQYF
TRBV5-6	TRBJ1-6	TRBD1	NA	TGTGCCAGCAGCTTGTCGCCGGGACAGAATTCACCCCTCCACTTT	CASSLSPGQNSPLHF
TRBV12-3/TRBV12-4	TRBJ2-5	NA	many	TGTGCCAGCAGTTTTATACAGAGCCAAGAGACCCAGTACTTC	CASSFIQSQETQYF
TRBV7-4	TRBJ2-7	TRBD1	NA	TGTGCCAGCTCGAACGGACAGGAGCAGATCGAGCAGTACTTC	CASSNGQEQIEQYF
TRBV7-2	TRBJ1-2	NA	many	TGTGCCAGCAGCCCCCGTGGGGGCATCGGTGGCTACACCTTC	CASSPRGGIGGYTF